This TCR beta chain was found in a study of blood T cell repertoires in COVID-19. Study context: Samples of COVID-19 (acute and convalescent) were obtained from the United States, Italy and Spain.

In the original workflow: Researchers report that nucleated cell counts were estimated from reference gene primer amplification. Profiling relied on immunoSEQ multiplex PCR, and the TCRdb table lists in-frame clones only, not all of them. V, J and clone size reflect that table, while D and trimming were determined from the DNA. The table has 100,000 to 150,000 clones, approximately 74% seen once. V lost 3 bases and J lost 4; bases outside the gene matches: 1. Germline loops: CDR1 SEHNR, CDR2 FQNEAQ (reference sequence). This CDR3 spans 13 amino acids. Material for sequencing was peripheral blood. The rearrangement uses TRBV7-9 and TRBJ2-5, with 8 bases matching TRBD1. The TCR sequence derives from a man older than 75 with COVID-19, enrolled during active disease. For the CDR3, the DNA is TGTGCCAGCAGCTTGCAGGGGGCAGAGACCCAGTACTTC. This sequence encodes CASSLQGAETQYF. The variable domain in full, completed from reference TRBV7-9 and TRBJ2-5, reads DTGVSQNPRHKITKRGQNVTFRCDPISEHNRLYWYRQTLGQGPEFLTYFQNEAQLEKSRLLSDRFSAERPKGSFSTLEIQRTEQGDSAMYLCASSLQGAETQYFGPGTRLLVL.